This T cell receptor beta chain was identified in a study of neurological immune-mediated disorders. Study-level background: The multiple sclerosis group of roughly 35 included 31 relapsing-remitting and 3 secondary progressive patients.

General observations from the study: When the repertoires were grouped phylogenetically, those of 18 of the 34 multiple sclerosis patients came together in a single cluster of related CDR3 sequences, which points to a possible repertoire-level signature.

Each CDR3 protein is one row after TCRdb ran MiXCR on the 5' RACE reads. The top ten clones hold approximately 3.2% of a sample with under 80,000 distinct CDR3 sequences, 4% to 5.5% of them seen once. The sample holds many counts of this clonotype. Its antigen is undetermined. In germline, CDR1 is LGHDT, CDR2 YNNKEL (reference sequence). V lost 0 bases to trimming and J lost 0 bases, with 9 bases between them. The CDR3 is made up of 16 amino acids. The V and J genes are TRBV3-1 and TRBJ1-3; D possibly corresponds to TRBD1 (5 bases). Sequenced: PBMCs. This TCR derives from a woman in her fifties or sixties with multiple sclerosis. CDR3 nucleotides: TGTGCCAGCAGCCAAGATTGGGGCAACTCTGGAAACACCATATATTTT. This codes for CASSQDWGNSGNTIYF. The full variable domain, its missing parts supplied by reference TRBV3-1 and TRBJ1-3, is DTAVSQTPKYLVTQMGNDKSIKCEQNLGHDTMYWYKQDSKKFLKIMFSYNNKELIINETVPNRFSPKSPDKAHLNLHINSLELGDSAVYFCASSQDWGNSGNTIYFGEGSWLTVV.